This T cell receptor (beta chain) emerged from a study of TIL therapy for anti-PD-1-resistant metastatic lung cancer (dated by TCRdb to about 2021). Regarding the study in general: Enrolled patients had a median age of 54 years (range 38-75) and a median tumor PD-L1 proportion score of around 5.6%. Clonotypes were tracked across tumor, expanded TIL product and serial blood samples by T cell receptor beta sequencing of tumor and peripheral blood. A median non-synonymous tumor mutation burden of approximately 1.4 mutations per megabase was determined across the cohort by whole-exome sequencing. The cohort was composed predominantly of lung adenocarcinoma, with a few EGFR-mutant and two ALK-rearranged tumors included, and half of patients were identified as current or former smokers.

This clone was counted only a few times. Its antigen remains undetermined. No base qualities exist here, and no much larger clone lies one base off it. The time point label corresponds to: pre-treatment sample, taken before nivolumab and TIL therapy. Baseline tumor samples were excised metastases, mostly pleural nodules or supraclavicular lymph nodes, from the same resection used to grow TIL. Tumors were harvested before any PD-1/PD-L1 blockade; patients then received nivolumab, and those progressing received lymphodepletion, expanded TIL infusion and IL-2. Between late 2017 and January 2020, a dual-center phase I trial enrolled adults who had stage 4 NSCLC. The samples were drawn from an open-label, single-arm phase I trial testing tumor-infiltrating lymphocyte therapy combined with nivolumab in advanced non-small cell lung cancer. Portions of each resected tumor were snap-frozen in liquid nitrogen and were stored at -80 degrees C. Tumor regions of interest were chosen on H&E sections by laser-capture macrodissection, pulverized into about 15 mg aliquots, and extracted with Qiagen Allprep kits.

The CDR3 has 14 amino acids, counting the end cysteine and phenylalanine. Only CDR3 DNA remains: 42 bases, in frame from the first base. For this chain, trimming is 6 bases at the V end and 8 bases at the J end, and the number of junction bases without a gene match is 10. Sequences MDHEN (CDR1) and SYDVKM (CDR2) are obtained from the germline V gene. General conclusions and limits of the study: Higher clonality and lower diversity were observed in expanded TIL cultures than in baseline intratumoral T cells (median clonality around 6% vs 30%, p < 0.0001). High clonal turnover was observed in TIL culture, with many enriched product clones not detected in the baseline tumor, which suggested clonal contraction rather than faithful expansion. The cohort was highly selected, with more treatment-naive, never-smoker and oncogene-addicted patients than typical, limiting generalizability. The study protocol defined all tumor marker inferences as exploratory.

Using bias-controlled multiplex PCR with the immunoSEQ v3 hsTCRB kit, the TCR beta CDR3 regions were amplified from genomic DNA. An Illumina NextSeq 500 was used to sequence the TCR libraries, reaching roughly 1.8 million read pairs at survey level or about 4.5-6 million at deep level. The published analysis was carried out like this. The immunoSEQ Analyzer software assigned V, D and J genes, filtered out non-productive sequences, and reported clonality. To compare repertoires between infused TIL and blood, productive Simpson clonality was used along with the Morisita overlap index of productive TRB rearrangements. In TCRdb, the immuneACCESS table is reduced to in-frame sequences with V and J assigned. These tables do not hold every clone; where another copy was compared, an unresolved V gene accounts for under half, and the others remain unexplained. That table gives V, J and clone size, and the DNA gave D and trimming. Across this sample there are approximately 87,000 clones, with under 70% seen only once. The biggest ten clones account for roughly 9.7% of the sample.

The specimen comprised tumor tissue, sampled at baseline. The sequence was collected from a person aged 25 to 85 with non-small cell lung cancer. This chain is built from TRBV28 and TRBJ1-2, with 9 junctional bases fitting TRBD1. Here the CDR3 is given as CASRSGTGIWGYTF. At the DNA level, the sequence is TGTGCCAGCAGGTCAGGGACAGGGATTTGGGGCTACACCTTC.